Following are 12 T cell receptor beta chains from one sample sequenced in a study of shared clonotypes between healthy human individuals. CD8 cells regarded as naive lacked CD45RO, were positively chosen for CCR7, and omitted terminally differentiated effector memory CD45RA+ cells. Profiling relied on immunoSEQ multiplex PCR, and the TCRdb table lists in-frame clones only, not all of them. Among about 580,000 clones listed, 98% were seen once. The specimen was naive CD8+ T cells sorted from blood. The receptors were sampled from a young man in good health.

The chain uses TRBV5-1 and TRBJ2-5; D is possibly TRBD1 or TRBD2 (5 bases each). The V gene lost 1 base and the J gene lost 2 bases, with 12 bases spanning the gap. Germline CDR1 reads SGHRS; CDR2 reads YFSETQ. This CDR3 region has 15 residues. The CDR3 is CASSLNGGQQETQYF. The CDR3 coding sequence is TGCGCCAGCAGCTTGAATGGGGGTCAACAAGAGACCCAGTACTTC.

V usage is TRBV14 and J usage is TRBJ2-7; TRBD2 agrees at 12 bases. Germline assignment: CDR1 SGHDN and CDR2 FVKESK. The J segment lost 3 bases and the V segment lost 4 bases, leaving 4 bases of the junction unmatched. The CDR3 covers 15 residues. The CDR3, as DNA: TGTGCCAGCAGCCTACTAGCGGGAGGTGGCTACGAGCAGTACTTC. Translating gives CASSLLAGGGYEQYF.

The chain combines TRBV19 with TRBJ2-7; D may correspond to TRBD1 or TRBD2 (6 bases each). CDR1 is LNHDA, CDR2 SQIVND, per germline (reference sequence). The CDR3 contains 13 residues. The V gene lost 4 bases and the J gene lost 3 bases, with 10 bases spanning the gap. The DNA of the CDR3 is TGTGCCAGTAGTAACGGGGGCGTCTACGAGCAGTACTTC. Its translation is CASSNGGVYEQYF.

The chain employs TRBV6-5 and TRBJ2-1; no clear D gene. Germline V gene sequence: CDR1 MNHEY, CDR2 SVGAGI. The CDR3 totals 14 residues. The V gene lost 5 bases and the J gene lost 3 bases, with 11 bases spanning the gap. CDR3 sequence: CASSLFKGYNEQFF. The CDR3 DNA is TGTGCCAGCAGTCTTTTTAAGGGCTACAATGAGCAGTTCTTC.

The V gene is TRBV29-1, the J gene TRBJ2-7; TRBD2 is a possible D gene (5 bases). The CDR3 is 13 residues long. Trimming removed 3 bases from V and 7 bases from J, with 16 bases in between. Germline V gene sequence: CDR1 SQVTM, CDR2 ANQGSEA. The DNA for the CDR3 is TGCAGCGTTGATAGAGGTCTCTCGGGGGAGCAGTACTTC. This codes for CSVDRGLSGEQYF.

This clone was picked up one time. The chain joins TRBV12-1 to TRBJ1-4; TRBD1 is the table's D call, not checked against the DNA. TRBV12-1 has pseudogene status. This CDR3 has 16 residues. Here the CDR3 reads CASSEIGQGFNEKLFF. The CDR3 DNA reads as TGTGCCAGCAGCGAAATCGGGCAGGGTTTTAATGAAAAACTGTTTTTT.

The chain joins TRBV9 to TRBJ2-5; 7 bases map to TRBD1. Trimming removed 4 bases from V and 4 bases from J; junction bases left unmatched: 10. Germline V gives CDR1 SGDLS, CDR2 YYNGEE. The CDR3 runs to 15 residues. As DNA, the CDR3 is TGTGCCAGCAGCCAATACGACAGGGTGGTAGAGACCCAGTACTTC. This gives the protein CASSQYDRVVETQYF.

The chain recombines TRBV27 with TRBJ2-7; TRBD2 might be the D (6 bases). Trimming pared 3 bases from V and 2 bases from J, leaving 11 bases between. From germline, CDR1 is MNHEY and CDR2 SMNVEV (reference sequence). This CDR3 comprises 14 residues. The CDR3 bases are TGTGCCAGCAGTTTTGGGCGGGACGCCTACGAGCAGTACTTC. Protein sequence: CASSFGRDAYEQYF.

The J gene is TRBJ2-7, the V gene TRBV20-1; tentatively, D is TRBD2 (6 bases). V shed 3 bases and J shed 5 bases, with 8 bases lying between them. Germline CDR1 and CDR2: DFQATT and SNEGSKA (reference sequence). This CDR3 has 11 amino acids. CDR3 residues: CSARDYHEQYF. CDR3 nucleotide sequence: TGCAGTGCTAGGGACTACCACGAGCAGTACTTC.

V gene TRBV27 combines with J gene TRBJ1-1; D is perhaps TRBD1 (5 bases). V lost 3 bases, J lost 4 bases, and 12 bases lay in between. Germline V CDR1 and CDR2: MNHEY, SMNVEV (reference sequence). The CDR3 is 14 amino acids. CDR3 protein: CASSLQGRGTEAFF. The CDR3 nucleotides read TGTGCCAGCAGTTTGCAGGGAAGGGGCACTGAAGCTTTCTTT.

V is TRBV7-9 and J is TRBJ2-1; D is unresolved. Trimming shortened V by 5 bases and J by 5 bases, and 7 bases separated the two germline ends. The germline CDR1 and CDR2 sequences are SEHNR and FQNEAQ (reference sequence). The CDR3 has 12 residues. For the CDR3, the DNA is TGTGCCAGCAGCGTCGGTAACAATGAGCAGTTCTTC. Its translation is CASSVGNNEQFF.

V gene TRBV7-9 combines with J gene TRBJ1-1; 7 nucleotides line up with TRBD1. J gave up 4 bases and V 1 base, and 6 bases lay outside the gene matches. The germline V gene encodes CDR1 SEHNR and CDR2 FQNEAQ (reference sequence). This CDR3 is 15 amino acids long. CDR3: CASSLVGRGITEAFF. The CDR3 nucleotides are TGTGCCAGCAGCTTAGTGGGCAGGGGGATCACTGAAGCTTTCTTT. Using reference TRBV7-9 and TRBJ1-1 for the parts outside the CDR3, the full variable domain is DTGVSQNPRHKITKRGQNVTFRCDPISEHNRLYWYRQTLGQGPEFLTYFQNEAQLEKSRLLSDRFSAERPKGSFSTLEIQRTEQGDSAMYLCASSLVGRGITEAFFGQGTRLTVV.